Below are 28 T cell receptor beta chains sequenced from a single sample in a study of regulatory T cells in long-lasting Graves disease (dated by TCRdb to the early 2020s). This sample's time point label indicates: newly diagnosed GD, antithyroid drugs for less than 3 months. For both TCR sequencing and RNA sequencing, RNA was extracted from PBMCs in TRIzol. The library came from multiplex PCR. The reads were generated on an Illumina HiSeq 4000. iRepertoire HTBI primers and Arm-PCR amplification of CDR3 regions were used to construct TCR beta libraries. TCRdb reworked the public reads: Q25 trimming with fastp, MiXCR clone assembly, productive beta chains retained. Records with the same CDR3 protein are collapsed into one entry carrying the most frequent genes and DNA. Present in this sample are over 350,000 distinct CDR3 sequences, 12% to 15% of which were seen just once. Of the sample, about 15% is held by the ten largest clones.

These records were also assigned to another study, of T cells in Graves' hyperthyroidism and ophthalmopathy.

This sample comprised peripheral blood mononuclear cells (PBMCs), obtained at new diagnosis, from a patient treated with antithyroid drugs. Every receptor here comes from a woman between 50 and 59 years old with Graves disease. Donor details come from another sample of the same person, matched by shared clones.

The rearrangement joins TRBV18 to TRBJ2-3; 10 bases are a match to TRBD2. CDR1 and CDR2 from the germline V gene are KGHSH and LQKENI. This CDR3 is built from 16 residues. V dropped 2 bases and J dropped 4; count of bases not matched to a gene: 6. The CDR3 DNA reads TGTGCCAGCTCACCAGGTAGCGGGAGGACCCCAGATACGCAGTATTTT. Translation: CASSPGSGRTPDTQYF.

This clonotype was detected only a few times. This chain uses TRBV3-1 with TRBJ1-5; D remains unclear. This CDR3 is 12 amino acids long. Trimming took 1 base from V and 9 from J, leaving 7 bases between them. From germline, CDR1 is LGHDT and CDR2 YNNKEL (reference sequence). As DNA, the CDR3 is TGTGCCAGCAGCCAAGGTGATCGGCCCCAGCATTTT. Translating it yields CASSQGDRPQHF. Full variable domain (missing parts from reference TRBV3-1 and TRBJ1-5): DTAVSQTPKYLVTQMGNDKSIKCEQNLGHDTMYWYKQDSKKFLKIMFSYNNKELIINETVPNRFSPKSPDKAHLNLHINSLELGDSAVYFCASSQGDRPQHFGDGTRLSIL.

This clonotype was observed at least ten times. A read error may produce the germline difference seen at one junction end. The chain recombines TRBV2 with TRBJ1-4, with 10 bases identical to TRBD1. The CDR3 has 11 residues. The germline CDR1 and CDR2 sequences are SNHLY and FYNNEI. The CDR3 region is CASMDRTGGSF. The CDR3 nucleotides are TGTGCCAGCATGGATAGGACAGGGGGGTCTTTT.

Only a few counts were recorded for this clonotype. The chain links TRBV5-6 to TRBJ2-1; no reliable D call. Trimming took off 2 bases at V and 7 bases at J, with 10 bases between the two ends. Germline values: CDR1 SGHDT, CDR2 YYEEEE. The CDR3 runs to 13 residues. CDR3: CASSFNFGNEQFF. DNA of the CDR3: TGTGCCAGCAGCTTTAATTTTGGGAATGAGCAGTTCTTC.

This clonotype showed up just a few times. A single base separates this from a much larger clone, so it may be a read error. The conserved phenylalanine or tryptophan normally closing the CDR3 is absent here, so this likely arose from a read error. The chain is built from TRBV11-2 and TRBJ2-3; D is uncertain. Germline assignment: CDR1 SGHAT and CDR2 FQNNGV. The V end lost 5 bases, the J end lost 1 base, and 16 bases lay between the germline ends. There are 16 residues in the CDR3. CDR3 sequence (DNA): TGTGCCAGCAGCCCTCGACTTGACGCCCGCACAGATACGCAGTATTGT. Translated: CASSPRLDARTDTQYC.

This clonotype was picked up many times. The V gene is TRBV5-1, the J gene TRBJ2-2, with D unresolved. Germline values: CDR1 SGHRS, CDR2 YFSETQ. The CDR3 extends over 13 amino acids. V was pared by 1 base and J by 3 bases, with 4 bases between. The CDR3 protein is CASSLLDTGELFF. Here the CDR3 DNA reads TGCGCCAGCAGCTTGTTGGACACCGGGGAGCTGTTTTTT. Together with reference TRBV5-1 and TRBJ2-2, the CDR3 gives the full variable domain: KAGVTQTPRYLIKTRGQQVTLSCSPISGHRSVSWYQQTPGQGLQFLFEYFSETQRNKGNFPGRFSGRQFSNSRSEMNVSTLELGDSALYLCASSLLDTGELFFGEGSRLTVL.

The rearrangement uses TRBV4-1 and TRBJ2-1, with D perhaps matching TRBD2 (6 bases). Per the germline V gene, CDR1 is MGHRA and CDR2 is YSYEKL. CDR3 length: 15 amino acids. V lost 0 bases and J lost 3, with 9 bases in between. The CDR3 loop reads CASSQEDYLYNEQFF. CDR3 nucleotides: TGCGCCAGCAGCCAAGAGGACTACCTCTACAATGAGCAGTTCTTC.

This clonotype has more than one count but fewer than ten. The chain combines TRBV2 with TRBJ2-1, with D possibly being TRBD1 or TRBD2 (5 bases each). This CDR3 region has 12 residues. V was shortened by 4 bases and J by 9 bases, with 10 bases between the two germline ends. Germline CDR1 is SNHLY and CDR2 is FYNNEI. CDR3 amino acids: CASSVGTTEQFF. In DNA form, the CDR3 reads TGTGCCAGCAGTGTTGGGACGACTGAGCAGTTCTTC. Combining the CDR3 with reference TRBV2 and TRBJ2-1 gives the whole variable domain EPEVTQTPSHQVTQMGQEVILRCVPISNHLYFYWYRQILGQKVEFLVSFYNNEISEKSEIFDDQFSVERPDGSNFTLKIRSTKLEDSAMYFCASSVGTTEQFFGPGTRLTVL.

This clonotype showed up many times. The chain combines TRBV2 with TRBJ1-3, with a weak D call TRBD1 (5 bases). V shed 4 bases and J shed 0 bases, with 13 bases lying between them. The CDR3 has 16 amino acids. Germline CDR1 reads SNHLY; CDR2 reads FYNNEI. The CDR3 sequence is CASSGSGLDSGNTIYF. The CDR3 region has the DNA TGTGCCAGCAGTGGGTCAGGGCTCGACTCTGGAAACACCATATATTTT.

The genes are TRBV5-4 and TRBJ2-1; possibly TRBD2 for D (7 bases). V was shortened by 3 bases and J by 12 bases, with 19 bases between the two germline ends. This CDR3 spans 14 amino acids. CDR1 and CDR2 from the germline V gene are SGHNT and YYREEE (reference sequence). The CDR3 DNA reads as TGTGCCAGCAGCTCCGAGTTCGGGGGGCTAGGGCAGTTCTTC. The encoded protein is CASSSEFGGLGQFF.

There are many counts of this clonotype. The rearrangement links TRBV3-1 to TRBJ2-1; D unresolved. CDR3 length equals 12 residues. Per germline, CDR1 LGHDT and CDR2 YNNKEL (reference sequence). The V end was cut by 3 bases, the J end by 7 bases, with 7 bases between. The CDR3 sequence: CASSQGKNEQFF. DNA for the CDR3: TGTGCCAGCAGCCAGGGAAAAAATGAGCAGTTCTTC.

In this sample, this clonotype turned up a few times. The CDR3 is CASSYTSGRANEQFF. The CDR3, as DNA: TGTGCCAGCAGCTACACTAGCGGGAGGGCAAATGAGCAGTTCTTC. The chain is built from TRBV6-5 and TRBJ2-1, with 13 bases lining up with TRBD2. CDR3 length: 15 residues. Unmatched junction bases numbered 6, after V lost 6 bases and J lost 7 bases. Germline CDR1 is MNHEY and CDR2 is SVGAGI.

This clonotype was detected ten times or more. The chain combines TRBV9 with TRBJ2-3; perhaps TRBD2 as D (5 bases). Germline CDR1 reads SGDLS; CDR2 reads YYNGEE. With 0 bases removed from V and 8 bases from J, the gap between germline ends came to 7 bases. This CDR3 spans 12 amino acids. CDR3 sequence reads: CASSVDGGTQYF. The CDR3 bases are TGTGCCAGCAGCGTAGATGGAGGTACGCAGTATTTT.

This clonotype was detected ten times or more. The chain links TRBV2 to TRBJ2-3, with D perhaps TRBD2 (6 bases). The CDR3 spans 15 residues. Trimming stripped 7 bases from V and 0 bases from J, with 14 bases between. Germline loops: CDR1 SNHLY, CDR2 FYNNEI. CDR3 protein: CASNLRGASTDTQYF. The CDR3 bases are TGTGCCAGCAATTTGCGGGGAGCTAGCACAGATACGCAGTATTTT.

The chain couples TRBV10-3 to TRBJ2-7; 7 bases map to TRBD1. Trimming took 6 bases from V and 2 from J; bases not matched to a gene: 4. Looked up from germline, CDR1 is ENHRY and CDR2 is SYGVKD. The CDR3 is 13 amino acids. CDR3 DNA: TGTGCCATCAGAACCGGGACAGCCTACGAGCAGTACTTC. Translation: CAIRTGTAYEQYF.

A word on this clonotype: This clone may be a read error of a much larger clone one base away. The CDR3 ends on some other residue instead of the conserved phenylalanine or tryptophan, so this is likely a read error. The V call is TRBV12-3 or TRBV12-4, the J call TRBJ2-5, with D uncertain. The J call may be in error: the DNA end matches TRBJ2-7 better. CDR3 size: 13 residues. The CDR3 here is CASSLMISYEQYL. The CDR3 DNA reads as TGTGCCAGCAGTTTGATGATCTCCTACGAGCAGTACCTC.

V and J are TRBV27 and TRBJ1-2, with unresolved D. Trimming shortened V by 6 bases and J by 7 bases, and 21 bases separated the two germline ends. This CDR3 is 15 amino acids long. The germline gives CDR1 MNHEY, CDR2 SMNVEV (reference sequence). The CDR3, as DNA: TGTGCCAGCAGCAGCCCCTTTGTGGGGTTGGGTGGCTACACCTTC. Translated, it gives CASSSPFVGLGGYTF.

This clonotype has only a few counts. V and J are TRBV6-5 and TRBJ2-7; 8 nucleotides align to TRBD2. V was clipped by 0 bases and J by 2 bases; unmatched bases: 3. The CDR3 is 15 residues long. Germline CDR1 is MNHEY and CDR2 is SVGAGI. The CDR3 loop is CASSYSGSGAYEQYF. Written as DNA, the CDR3 is TGTGCCAGCAGTTACTCGGGTAGCGGGGCCTACGAGCAGTACTTC.

Points on this clonotype: A much larger clonotype is one base distant, so this may be a read error. The rearrangement joins TRBV27 to TRBJ1-6; D unclear. The germline V gene has CDR1 MNHEY and CDR2 SMNVEV (reference sequence). The CDR3 is made up of 16 amino acids. The CDR3 sequence: CASSVTPRPYNSPPHF. DNA for the CDR3: TGTGCCAGCAGTGTGACTCCAAGGCCCTATAATTCACCCCCCCACTTT.

This clonotype was seen repeatedly, ten times or more. V is TRBV11-2 and J is TRBJ1-1; 9 bases are a match to TRBD1. Germline V gene data show CDR1 as SGHAT and CDR2 as FQNNGV. The CDR3 spans 13 residues. The CDR3 protein is CAAGQGEGTEAFF. Written as DNA, the CDR3 is TGTGCGGCGGGACAGGGAGAGGGCACTGAAGCTTTCTTT.

This clonotype was seen at least ten times. The J gene is TRBJ2-1, the V gene TRBV4-1; the match to TRBD1 covers 8 bases. The CDR3 totals 16 residues. CDR1 is MGHRA, CDR2 YSYEKL, per germline. The V segment lost 1 base and the J segment 0 bases; nucleotides outside the gene matches: 2. Here the CDR3 reads CASSQAGGASYNEQFF. The CDR3 DNA follows: TGCGCCAGCAGCCAAGCAGGGGGCGCCTCCTACAATGAGCAGTTCTTC.

This clonotype turned up a few times. The chain combines TRBV20-1 with TRBJ1-2; no firm D call. Trimming shortened V by 3 bases and J by 4 bases, and 12 bases separated the two germline ends. CDR3 size: 13 residues. From germline, CDR1 is DFQATT and CDR2 SNEGSKA (reference sequence). The CDR3 DNA sequence: TGCAGTGCTAGCGACCTTGTCTCCTATGGCTACACCTTC. Its protein product is CSASDLVSYGYTF.

This clonotype was seen more than once but under ten times. The genes are TRBV20-1 and TRBJ1-5; D is ambiguous. This CDR3 is built from 18 residues. V lost 3 bases and J 4 bases, leaving 25 bases between the germline ends. The germline CDR1 and CDR2 sequences are DFQATT and SNEGSKA (reference sequence). In nucleotides, the CDR3 is TGCAGTGCTAGGGAAGAGGGTCCGGCAGTTGTTCCGAATCAGCCCCAGCATTTT. Amino acids: CSAREEGPAVVPNQPQHF.

The chain recombines TRBV20-1 with TRBJ2-7; D unresolved. The CDR3 spans 12 residues. Germline V lookup: CDR1 DFQATT, CDR2 SNEGSKA (reference sequence). Trimming pared 0 bases from V and 4 bases from J, leaving 7 bases between. The CDR3 spells CSARDQLYEQYF. CDR3 coding DNA: TGCAGTGCTAGAGATCAGCTTTACGAGCAGTACTTC.

This clonotype was found many times. The CDR3 DNA reads TGTGCCAGCAGCCAAGAATTATCAGGGGAGGATGGCTACACCTTC. It codes for CASSQELSGEDGYTF. The chain couples TRBV3-1 to TRBJ1-2; tentatively, D is TRBD1 (6 bases). The length of the CDR3 is 15 residues. Deletions cut 0 bases from V and 6 bases from J, with 14 bases between. Per germline, CDR1 LGHDT and CDR2 YNNKEL (reference sequence).

Ten or more counts support this clonotype. The chain carries TRBV27 and TRBJ1-4; D unclear. Between the trimmed V and J ends, which lost 3 bases and 5 bases, there was a span of 10 bases. The germline CDR1 and CDR2 sequences are MNHEY and SMNVEV (reference sequence). The CDR3 runs to 14 residues. The CDR3, as DNA: TGTGCCAGCAGTTTCAGGAGAGGGAATGAAAAACTGTTTTTT. This codes for CASSFRRGNEKLFF.

The chain has TRBV7-3 and TRBJ1-2; D may be TRBD1 (6 bases). Trimming removed 5 bases from V and 3 bases from J, with 16 bases in between. The CDR3 is made up of 15 amino acids. The germline gives CDR1 SGHTA, CDR2 FQGTGA. CDR3 sequence reads: CASSSYRVEDYGYTF. The CDR3 bases are TGTGCCAGCAGCAGCTACAGGGTAGAGGACTATGGCTACACCTTC.

There are many counts of this clonotype. The chain uses TRBV6-1 and TRBJ1-2; 7 nucleotides line up with TRBD1. After removal of 7 bases from V and 3 bases from J, the junction contained 14 bases not matched to a gene. The CDR3 loop spans 16 amino acids. The germline gives CDR1 MNHNS, CDR2 SASEGT. Written as DNA, the CDR3 is TGTGCCAGCATTCCAATGGGGACAGTGGACCACTATGGCTACACCTTC. This encodes CASIPMGTVDHYGYTF.